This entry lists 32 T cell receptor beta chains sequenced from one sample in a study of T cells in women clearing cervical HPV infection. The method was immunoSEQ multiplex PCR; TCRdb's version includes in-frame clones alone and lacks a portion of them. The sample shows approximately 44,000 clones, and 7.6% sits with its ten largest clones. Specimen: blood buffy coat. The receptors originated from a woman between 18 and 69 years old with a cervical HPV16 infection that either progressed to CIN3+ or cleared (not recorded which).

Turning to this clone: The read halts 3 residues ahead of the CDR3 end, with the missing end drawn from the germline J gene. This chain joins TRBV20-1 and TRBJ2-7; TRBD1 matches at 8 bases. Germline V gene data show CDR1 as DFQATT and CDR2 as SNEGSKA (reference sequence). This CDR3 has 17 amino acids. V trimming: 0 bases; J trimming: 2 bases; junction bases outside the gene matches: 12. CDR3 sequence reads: CSARDRYADRVPYEQYF. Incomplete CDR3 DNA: TGCAGTGCTAGAGATCGGTACGCGGACAGGGTCCCCTACGAG.

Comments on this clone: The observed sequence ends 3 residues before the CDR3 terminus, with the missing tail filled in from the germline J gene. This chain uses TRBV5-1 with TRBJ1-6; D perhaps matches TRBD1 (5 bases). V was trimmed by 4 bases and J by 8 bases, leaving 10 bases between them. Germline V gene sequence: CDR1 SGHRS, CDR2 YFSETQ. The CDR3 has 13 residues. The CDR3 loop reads CASSRGRDSPLHF. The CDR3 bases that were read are TGCGCCAGCAGCCGGGGGAGAGATTCACCC.

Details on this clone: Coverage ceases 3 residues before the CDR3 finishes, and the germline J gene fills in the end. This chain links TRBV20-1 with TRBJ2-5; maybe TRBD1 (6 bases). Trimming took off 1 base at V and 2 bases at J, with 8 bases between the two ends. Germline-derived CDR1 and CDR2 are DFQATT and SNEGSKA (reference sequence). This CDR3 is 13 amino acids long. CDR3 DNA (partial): TGCAGTGCTAGAGGACAGGAACAAGAGACC. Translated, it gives CSARGQEQET. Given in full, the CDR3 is CSARGQEQETQYF.

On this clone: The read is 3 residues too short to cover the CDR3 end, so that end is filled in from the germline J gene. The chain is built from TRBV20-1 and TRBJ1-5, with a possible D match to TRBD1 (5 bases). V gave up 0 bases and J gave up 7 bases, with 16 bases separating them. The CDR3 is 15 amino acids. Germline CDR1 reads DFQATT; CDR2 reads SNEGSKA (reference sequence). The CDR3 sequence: CSARDVGVRGQPQHF. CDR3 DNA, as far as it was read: TGCAGTGCTAGAGATGTGGGAGTTAGGGGACAGCCC.

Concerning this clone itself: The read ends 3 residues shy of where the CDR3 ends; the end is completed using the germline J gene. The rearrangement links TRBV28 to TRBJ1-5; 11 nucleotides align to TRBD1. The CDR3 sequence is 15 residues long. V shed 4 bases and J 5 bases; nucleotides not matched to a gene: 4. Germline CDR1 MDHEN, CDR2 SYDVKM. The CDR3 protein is CASSSGQGAYQPQHF. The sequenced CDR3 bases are TGTGCCAGCAGTTCCGGACAGGGGGCATATCAGCCC.

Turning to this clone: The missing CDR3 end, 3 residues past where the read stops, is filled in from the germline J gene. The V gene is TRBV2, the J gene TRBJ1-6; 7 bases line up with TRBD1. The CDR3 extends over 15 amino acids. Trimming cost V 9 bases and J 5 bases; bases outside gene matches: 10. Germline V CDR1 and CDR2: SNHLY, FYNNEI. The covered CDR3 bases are TGTGCCAGAACTACCGAGGGACAGAATAATTCACCC. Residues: CARTTEGQNNSP. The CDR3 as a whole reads CARTTEGQNNSPLHF. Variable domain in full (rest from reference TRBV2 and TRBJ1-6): EPEVTQTPSHQVTQMGQEVILRCVPISNHLYFYWYRQILGQKVEFLVSFYNNEISEKSEIFDDQFSVERPDGSNFTLKIRSTKLEDSAMYFCARTTEGQNNSPLHFGNGTRLTVT.

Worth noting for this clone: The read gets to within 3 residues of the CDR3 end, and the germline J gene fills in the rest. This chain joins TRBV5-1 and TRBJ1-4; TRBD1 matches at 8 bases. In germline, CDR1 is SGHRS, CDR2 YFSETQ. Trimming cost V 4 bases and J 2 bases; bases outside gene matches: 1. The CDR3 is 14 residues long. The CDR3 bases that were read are TGCGCCAGCAGCCGGACAGGGACTAATGAAAAA. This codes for CASSRTGTNEK. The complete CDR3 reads CASSRTGTNEKLFF.

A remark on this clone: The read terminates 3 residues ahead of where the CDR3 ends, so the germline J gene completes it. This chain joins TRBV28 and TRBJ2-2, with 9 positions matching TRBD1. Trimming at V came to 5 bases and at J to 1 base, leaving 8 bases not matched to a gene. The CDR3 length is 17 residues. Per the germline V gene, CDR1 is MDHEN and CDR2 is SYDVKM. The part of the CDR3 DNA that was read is TGTGCCAGCAGTCCCTTACAGGGGGCAATGAACACCGGGGAG. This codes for CASSPLQGAMNTGE. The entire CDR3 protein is CASSPLQGAMNTGELFF.

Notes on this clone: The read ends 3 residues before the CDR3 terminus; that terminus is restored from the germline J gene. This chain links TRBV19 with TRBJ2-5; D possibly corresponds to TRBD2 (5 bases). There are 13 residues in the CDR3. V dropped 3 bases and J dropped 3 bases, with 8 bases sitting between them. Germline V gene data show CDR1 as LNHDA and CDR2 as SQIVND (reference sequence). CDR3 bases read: TGTGCCAGTAGTATGCTACTAGAAGAGACC. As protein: CASSMLLEET. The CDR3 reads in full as CASSMLLEETQYF.

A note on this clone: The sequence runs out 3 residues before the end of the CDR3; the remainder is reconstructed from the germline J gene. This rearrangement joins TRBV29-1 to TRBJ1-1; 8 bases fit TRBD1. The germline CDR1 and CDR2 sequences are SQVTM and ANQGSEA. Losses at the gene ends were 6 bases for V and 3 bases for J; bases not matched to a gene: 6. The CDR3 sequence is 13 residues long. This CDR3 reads CSVWTGRDTEAFF. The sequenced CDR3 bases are TGCAGCGTATGGACAGGGCGGGACACTGAA.

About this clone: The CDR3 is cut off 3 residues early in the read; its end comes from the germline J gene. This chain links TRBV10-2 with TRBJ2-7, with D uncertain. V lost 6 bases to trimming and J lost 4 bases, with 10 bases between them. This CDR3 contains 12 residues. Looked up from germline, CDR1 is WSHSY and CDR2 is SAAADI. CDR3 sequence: CASSSVIYEQYF. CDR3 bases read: TGCGCCAGCAGCTCAGTTATATACGAG.

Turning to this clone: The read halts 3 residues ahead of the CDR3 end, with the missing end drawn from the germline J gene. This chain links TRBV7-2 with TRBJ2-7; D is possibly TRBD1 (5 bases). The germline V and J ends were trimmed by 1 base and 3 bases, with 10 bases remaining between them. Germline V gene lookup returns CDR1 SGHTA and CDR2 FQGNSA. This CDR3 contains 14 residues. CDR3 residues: CASSLGPGYYEQYF. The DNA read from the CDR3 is TGTGCCAGCAGCTTAGGTCCAGGGTACTACGAG.

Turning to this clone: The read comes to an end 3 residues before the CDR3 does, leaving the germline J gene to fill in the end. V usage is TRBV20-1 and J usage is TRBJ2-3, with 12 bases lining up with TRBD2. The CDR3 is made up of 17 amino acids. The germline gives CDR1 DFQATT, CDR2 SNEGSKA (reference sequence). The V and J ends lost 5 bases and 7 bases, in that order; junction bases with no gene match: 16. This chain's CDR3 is CSAHPTSGRAKEYTQYF. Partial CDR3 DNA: TGCAGTGCTCACCCGACTAGCGGGAGAGCCAAGGAGTATACG.

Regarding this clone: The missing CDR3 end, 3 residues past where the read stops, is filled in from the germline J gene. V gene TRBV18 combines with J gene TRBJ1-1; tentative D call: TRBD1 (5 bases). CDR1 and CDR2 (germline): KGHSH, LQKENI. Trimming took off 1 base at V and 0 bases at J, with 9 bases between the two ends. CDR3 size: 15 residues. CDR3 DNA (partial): TGTGCCAGCTCACCACAGGGGAATGTGAACACTGAA. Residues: CASSPQGNVNTE. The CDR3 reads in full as CASSPQGNVNTEAFF. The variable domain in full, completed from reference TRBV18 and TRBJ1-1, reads NAGVMQNPRHLVRRRGQEARLRCSPMKGHSHVYWYRQLPEEGLKFMVYLQKENIIDESGMPKERFSAEFPKEGPSILRIQQVVRGDSAAYFCASSPQGNVNTEAFFGQGTRLTVV.

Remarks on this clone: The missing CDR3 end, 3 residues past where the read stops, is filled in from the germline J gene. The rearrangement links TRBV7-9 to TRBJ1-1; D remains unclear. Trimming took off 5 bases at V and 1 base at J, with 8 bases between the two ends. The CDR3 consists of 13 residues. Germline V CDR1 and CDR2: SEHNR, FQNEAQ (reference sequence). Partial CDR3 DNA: TGTGCCAGCAGCCCCACATCGAACACTGAA. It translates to CASSPTSNTE. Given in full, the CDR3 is CASSPTSNTEAFF.

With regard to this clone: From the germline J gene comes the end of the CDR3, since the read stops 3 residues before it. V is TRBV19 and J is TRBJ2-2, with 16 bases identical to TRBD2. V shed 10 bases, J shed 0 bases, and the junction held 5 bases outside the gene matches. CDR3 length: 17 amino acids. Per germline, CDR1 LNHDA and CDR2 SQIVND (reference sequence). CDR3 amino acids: CAIGTSGGVANTGELFF. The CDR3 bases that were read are TGTGCCATCGGGACTAGCGGGGGGGTTGCGAACACCGGGGAG. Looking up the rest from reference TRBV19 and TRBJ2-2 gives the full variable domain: DGGITQSPKYLFRKEGQNVTLSCEQNLNHDAMYWYRQDPGQGLRLIYYSQIVNDFQKGDIAEGYSVSREKKESFPLTVTSAQKNPTAFYLCAIGTSGGVANTGELFFGEGSRLTVL.

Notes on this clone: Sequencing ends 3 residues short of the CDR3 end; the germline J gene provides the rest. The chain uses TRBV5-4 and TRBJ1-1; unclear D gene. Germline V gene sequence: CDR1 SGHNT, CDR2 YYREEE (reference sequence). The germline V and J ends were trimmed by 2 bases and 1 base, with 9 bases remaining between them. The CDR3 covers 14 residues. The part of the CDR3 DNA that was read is TGTGCCAGCAGCTTTAAGGGCTGGAACACTGAA. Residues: CASSFKGWNTE. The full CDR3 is CASSFKGWNTEAFF.

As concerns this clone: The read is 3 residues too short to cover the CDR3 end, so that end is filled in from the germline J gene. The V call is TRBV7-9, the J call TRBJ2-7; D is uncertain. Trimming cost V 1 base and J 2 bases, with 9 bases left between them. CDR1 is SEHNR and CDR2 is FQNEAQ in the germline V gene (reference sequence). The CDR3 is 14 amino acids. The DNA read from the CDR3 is TGTGCCAGCAGCTTAGTCGCGTCCGCCTACGAG. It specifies CASSLVASAYE. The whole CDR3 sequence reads CASSLVASAYEQYF.

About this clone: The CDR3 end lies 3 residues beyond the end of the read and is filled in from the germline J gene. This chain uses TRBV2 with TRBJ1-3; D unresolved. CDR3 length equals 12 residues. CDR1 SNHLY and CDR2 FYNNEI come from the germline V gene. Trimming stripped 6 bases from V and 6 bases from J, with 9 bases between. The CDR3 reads CASRTRKNTIYF. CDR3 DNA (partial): TGTGCCAGCAGGACTCGGAAAAACACC. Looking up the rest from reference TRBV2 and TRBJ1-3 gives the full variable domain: EPEVTQTPSHQVTQMGQEVILRCVPISNHLYFYWYRQILGQKVEFLVSFYNNEISEKSEIFDDQFSVERPDGSNFTLKIRSTKLEDSAMYFCASRTRKNTIYFGEGSWLTVV.

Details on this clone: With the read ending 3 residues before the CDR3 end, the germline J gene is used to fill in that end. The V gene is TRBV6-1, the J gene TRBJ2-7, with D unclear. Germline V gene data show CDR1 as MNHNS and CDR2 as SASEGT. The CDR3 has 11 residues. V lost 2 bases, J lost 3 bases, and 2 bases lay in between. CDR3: CASSEYYEQYF. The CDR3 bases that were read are TGTGCCAGCAGTGAATACTACGAG.

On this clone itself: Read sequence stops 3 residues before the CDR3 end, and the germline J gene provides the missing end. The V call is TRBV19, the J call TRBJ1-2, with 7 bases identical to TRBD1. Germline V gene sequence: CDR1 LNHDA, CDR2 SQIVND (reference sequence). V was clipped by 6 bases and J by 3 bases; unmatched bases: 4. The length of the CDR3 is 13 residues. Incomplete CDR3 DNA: TGTGCCAGTAGGACCGGGACAGACTATGGC. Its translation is CASRTGTDYG. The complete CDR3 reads CASRTGTDYGYTF.

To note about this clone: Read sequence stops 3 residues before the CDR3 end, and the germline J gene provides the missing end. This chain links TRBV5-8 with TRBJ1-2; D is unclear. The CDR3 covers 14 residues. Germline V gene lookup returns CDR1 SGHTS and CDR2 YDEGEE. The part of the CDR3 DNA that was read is TGTGCCAGCAGCTTCCGACACGTGAGTGGCGGC. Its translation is CASSFRHVSGG. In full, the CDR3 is CASSFRHVSGGYTF.

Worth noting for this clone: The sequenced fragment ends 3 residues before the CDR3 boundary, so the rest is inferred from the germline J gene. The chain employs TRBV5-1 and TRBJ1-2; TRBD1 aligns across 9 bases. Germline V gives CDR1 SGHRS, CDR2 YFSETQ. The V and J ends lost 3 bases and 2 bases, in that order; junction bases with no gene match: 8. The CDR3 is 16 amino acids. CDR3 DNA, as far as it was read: TGCGCCAGCAGCTACGGACCGGGACAGGGAAACTATGGC. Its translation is CASSYGPGQGNYG. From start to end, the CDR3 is CASSYGPGQGNYGYTF. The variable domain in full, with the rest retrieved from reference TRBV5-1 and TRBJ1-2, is KAGVTQTPRYLIKTRGQQVTLSCSPISGHRSVSWYQQTPGQGLQFLFEYFSETQRNKGNFPGRFSGRQFSNSRSEMNVSTLELGDSALYLCASSYGPGQGNYGYTFGSGTRLTVV.

The CDR3 spells CASSLDRGTNNEQFF. The part of the CDR3 DNA that was read is TGTGCCAGCAGCTTAGACAGGGGGACAAATAATGAG. This chain connects TRBV7-6 to TRBJ2-1, with 8 bases that match TRBD1. The CDR3 is cut off 3 residues early in the read; its end comes from the germline J gene. The CDR3 spans 15 residues. Germline loops: CDR1 SGHVS, CDR2 FNYEAQ. V shed 1 base, J shed 7 bases, and the junction held 6 bases outside the gene matches. Combining the CDR3 with reference TRBV7-6 and TRBJ2-1 gives the whole variable domain GAGVSQSPRYKVTKRGQDVALRCDPISGHVSLYWYRQALGQGPEFLTYFNYEAQQDKSGLPNDRFSAERPEGSISTLTIQRTEQRDSAMYRCASSLDRGTNNEQFFGPGTRLTVL.

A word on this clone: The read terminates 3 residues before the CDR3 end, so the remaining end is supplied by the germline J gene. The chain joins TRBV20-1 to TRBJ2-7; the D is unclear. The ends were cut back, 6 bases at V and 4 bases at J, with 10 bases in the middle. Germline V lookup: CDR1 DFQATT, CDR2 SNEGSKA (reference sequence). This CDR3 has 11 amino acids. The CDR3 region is CSAPTGYEQYF. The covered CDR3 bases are TGCAGTGCGCCAACGGGTTACGAG.

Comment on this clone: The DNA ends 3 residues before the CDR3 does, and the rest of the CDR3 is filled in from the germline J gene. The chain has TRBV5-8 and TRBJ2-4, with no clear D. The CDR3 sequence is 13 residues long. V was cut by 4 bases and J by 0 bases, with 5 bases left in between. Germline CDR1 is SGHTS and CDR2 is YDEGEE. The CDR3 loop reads CASSGIAKNIQYF. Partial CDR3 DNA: TGTGCCAGCAGCGGCATAGCCAAAAACATT.

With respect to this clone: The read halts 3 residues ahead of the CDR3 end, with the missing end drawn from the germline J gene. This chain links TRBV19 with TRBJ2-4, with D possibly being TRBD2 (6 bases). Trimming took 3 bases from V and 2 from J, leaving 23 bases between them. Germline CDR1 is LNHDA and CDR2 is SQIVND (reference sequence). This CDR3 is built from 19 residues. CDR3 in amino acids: CASSIFWGEVAGTKNIQYF. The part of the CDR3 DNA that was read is TGTGCCAGTAGTATTTTCTGGGGGGAGGTGGCCGGGACCAAAAACATT.

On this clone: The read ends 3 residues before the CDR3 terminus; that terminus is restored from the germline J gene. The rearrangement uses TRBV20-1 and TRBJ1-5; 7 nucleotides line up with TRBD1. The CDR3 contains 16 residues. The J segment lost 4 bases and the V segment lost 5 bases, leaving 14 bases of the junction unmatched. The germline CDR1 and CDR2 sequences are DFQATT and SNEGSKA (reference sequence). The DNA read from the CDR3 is TGCAGTGCTCAGAAGACAGGGAGTCCCATTAATCAGCCC. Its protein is CSAQKTGSPINQP. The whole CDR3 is CSAQKTGSPINQPQHF.

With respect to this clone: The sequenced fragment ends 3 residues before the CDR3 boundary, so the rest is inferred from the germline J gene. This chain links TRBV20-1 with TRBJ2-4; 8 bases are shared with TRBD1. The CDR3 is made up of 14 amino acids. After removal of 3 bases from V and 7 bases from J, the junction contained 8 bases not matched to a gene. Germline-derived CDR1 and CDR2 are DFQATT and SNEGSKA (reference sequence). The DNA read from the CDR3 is TGCAGTGCTAGCGGAGGACAGGGAAGGAACATT. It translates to CSASGGQGRNI. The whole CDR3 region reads CSASGGQGRNIQYF.

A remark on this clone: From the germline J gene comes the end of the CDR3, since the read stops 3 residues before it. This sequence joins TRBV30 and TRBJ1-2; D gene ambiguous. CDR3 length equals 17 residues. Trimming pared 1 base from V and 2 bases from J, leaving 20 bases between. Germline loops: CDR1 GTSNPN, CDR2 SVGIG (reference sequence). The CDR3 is CAWSGGPFGPTNYGYTF. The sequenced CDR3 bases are TGTGCCTGGAGTGGCGGGCCGTTTGGTCCCACCAACTATGGC.

The part of the CDR3 DNA that was read is TGTGCCAGTAGTGAGAAGGACGGGGGAGAGGGCACTGAA. Amino acids: CASSEKDGGEGTE. The CDR3 as a whole reads CASSEKDGGEGTEAFF. This rearrangement joins TRBV19 to TRBJ1-1; TRBD1 is a possible D gene (5 bases). With the read ending 3 residues before the CDR3 end, the germline J gene is used to fill in that end. Trimming left V 5 bases short and J 4 bases short, with 20 bases between. Germline V gene data show CDR1 as LNHDA and CDR2 as SQIVND (reference sequence). The CDR3 totals 16 residues.

CDR3 in amino acids: CASSFRAGTDTQYF. The DNA read from the CDR3 is TGTGCCAGCAGCTTTAGAGCGGGGACAGATACG. The gene calls are TRBV7-9 and TRBJ2-3, with 7 nucleotides matching TRBD2. The CDR3 extends 3 residues past the end of the read, so its final part is completed from the germline J gene. CDR3 length: 14 residues. Germline V lookup: CDR1 SEHNR, CDR2 FQNEAQ (reference sequence). Trimming removed 3 bases from V and 3 bases from J; junction bases left unmatched: 3.